The sequence of this T cell receptor (beta chain) was determined in a study of molecular identifiers for immune sequencing clone quantification. Note on this clonotype: One end of the junction does not line up with germline, which may come from a read error.

As CD8+CD4-CCR7+CD45RA+ cells, naive CD8 T cells were sorted. Methods described previously, with TCR primers listed, were used for bulk TCR libraries. TCRdb re-derived calls from the PCR reads in MiXCR, one entry per CDR3 protein. The profile shows over 550,000 distinct CDR3 sequences, 25% of them singletons. This CDR3 is built from 17 residues. CDR1 and CDR2 (germline): LGHNA, YSLEER. The sequenced sample consisted of naive CD8+ T cells from blood, with Jurkat cell RNA spiked in. Subset in this sample: FACS-sorted CD8+CD4-CCR7+CD45RA+ naive T cells. This clonotype originated in a human donor in good health. Some libraries in this study had Jurkat cell RNA spiked in. The chain recombines TRBV4-3 with TRBJ2-1; 10 bases fit TRBD1. This CDR3 is CASSQDLRTGGVNERFF. The CDR3 nucleotides read TGCGCCAGCAGCCAAGACTTGCGGACAGGGGGGGTCAATGAGCGGTTCTTC.